The rows below give T cell receptor beta chains drawn from one sample of a study of shared clonotypes between healthy human individuals. Profiling relied on immunoSEQ multiplex PCR, and the TCRdb table lists in-frame clones only, not all of them. The table has about 1.5 million clones, 95% to 99% seen once. Material: naive CD4+ T cells sorted from blood. The receptors originated from a young man in good health. CDR3s include the opening cysteine and the closing phenylalanine or tryptophan. D genes are given only for firm matches. Size tells how often a clone was seen (once, few, many) or the class of an expanded clone, and some rows leave it out.

j_gene | abundance | v_gene | d_gene | CDR3aa | CDR3nt
TRBJ2-7 | - | TRBV27 | - | CASSLGPGASYEQYF | TGTGCCAGCAGTTTAGGGCCGGGAGCCTCCTACGAGCAGTACTTC
TRBJ2-1 | - | TRBV18 | TRBD2 | CASSPLRGSSGEQFF | TGTGCCAGCTCACCACTGCGCGGGAGTTCAGGTGAGCAGTTCTTC
TRBJ2-2 | - | TRBV7-9 | - | CASSILAGRSNTGELFF | TGTGCCAGCAGCATTTTAGCTGGGAGGTCGAACACCGGGGAGCTGTTTTTT
TRBJ2-3 | - | TRBV5-1 | - | CASRLTTDTQYF | TGCGCCAGCAGGCTGACCACAGATACGCAGTATTTT
TRBJ2-2 | - | TRBV5-4 | TRBD2 | CASSFGSGAAGTGELFF | TGTGCCAGCAGCTTCGGTAGCGGGGCCGCGGGCACCGGGGAGCTGTTTTTT
TRBJ1-3 | - | TRBV5-6 | - | CASSSRGSGATIYF | TGTGCCAGCAGCTCTAGGGGAAGCGGGGCCACCATATATTTT
TRBJ2-7 | - | TRBV18 | TRBD2 | CASSPSGTNEQYF | TGTGCCAGCTCACCATCAGGGACTAACGAGCAGTACTTC
TRBJ2-3 | - | TRBV2 | TRBD1 | CASSIQGAADTQYF | TGTGCCAGCAGCATACAGGGGGCCGCAGATACGCAGTATTTT
TRBJ2-1 | - | TRBV14 | TRBD2 | CASSQGLAGGGTYEQFF | TGTGCCAGCAGCCAAGGGCTAGCGGGAGGAGGGACATATGAGCAGTTCTTC
TRBJ1-5 | once | TRBV2 | TRBD1 | CASTRGQGAFKERPQHF | TGTGCCAGCACCCGGGGACAGGGGGCATTTAAGGAAAGGCCCCAGCATTTT
TRBJ2-3 | - | TRBV7-9 | - | CASRSTGRWDTQYF | TGTGCCAGCAGATCAACTGGACGTTGGGATACGCAGTATTTT
TRBJ2-7 | - | TRBV5-1 | TRBD2 | CASSLDPSGSYEQYF | TGCGCCAGCAGCTTGGATCCTAGCGGGAGCTACGAGCAGTACTTC
TRBJ1-1 | once | TRBV18 | TRBD1 | CASSPGTATEAFF | TGTGCCAGCTCACCTGGGACAGCCACTGAAGCTTTCTTT
TRBJ2-1 | - | TRBV19 | TRBD1 | CASKQGAYRNNEQFF | TGTGCCAGCAAACAGGGGGCGTATCGAAACAATGAGCAGTTCTTC
TRBJ2-5 | - | TRBV2 | - | CASSEPQTGTQYF | TGTGCCAGCAGTGAACCCCAAACGGGGACCCAGTACTTC
TRBJ1-2 | - | TRBV13 | - | CASSPTSLRVPNYGYTF | TGTGCCAGCAGCCCAACCAGCCTACGCGTTCCTAACTATGGCTACACCTTC
TRBJ1-3 | - | TRBV6-1 | - | CASSVEPPGNTIYF | TGTGCCAGCAGTGTGGAGCCGCCTGGAAACACCATATATTTT
TRBJ2-1 | - | TRBV6-5 | - | CASSPGTEQFF | TGTGCCAGCAGCCCCGGGACAGAGCAGTTCTTC
TRBJ2-1 | - | TRBV4-1 | - | CASSQVLQGNRHNEQFF | TGCGCCAGCAGCCAAGTTTTACAGGGTAATAGGCACAATGAGCAGTTCTTC
TRBJ2-7 | - | TRBV7-2 | - | CASRQTASYEQYF | TGTGCCAGCAGACAAACAGCCTCCTACGAGCAGTACTTC
TRBJ2-2 | - | TRBV5-1 | - | CASSSGGPLTGELFF | TGCGCCAGCAGCTCCGGGGGGCCGCTCACCGGGGAGCTGTTTTTT
TRBJ1-2 | once | TRBV28 | TRBD1 | CASSRTGTYGYTF | TGTGCCAGCAGCCGGACAGGGACCTATGGCTACACCTTC
TRBJ2-7 | - | TRBV11-2 | TRBD2 | CASSSLRLAGAHEQYF | TGTGCCAGCAGCTCCCTTCGACTAGCGGGAGCTCACGAGCAGTACTTC
TRBJ2-3 | once | TRBV29-1 | - | CSVSTRDLTSTDTQYF | TGCAGCGTTTCTACGCGGGACCTAACTAGCACAGATACGCAGTATTTT
TRBJ2-7 | - | TRBV18 | - | CASSQGTGPSYEQYF | TGTGCCAGCTCACAAGGGACTGGTCCCTCCTACGAGCAGTACTTC
TRBJ1-2 | - | TRBV25-1 | TRBD1 | CASSERWTGGGYTF | TGTGCCAGCAGTGAGCGCTGGACAGGCGGGGGCTACACCTTC
TRBJ2-3 | - | TRBV29-1 | - | CSVDGRGSTDTQYF | TGCAGCGTGGACGGCCGCGGGAGCACAGATACGCAGTATTTT
TRBJ2-2 | - | TRBV28 | - | CASSFRNTGELFF | TGTGCCAGCAGTTTCAGAAACACCGGGGAGCTGTTTTTT
TRBJ2-1 | - | TRBV5-1 | - | CATRRGGGLDEQFF | TGCGCCACCAGACGGGGTGGGGGTTTAGATGAGCAGTTCTTC
TRBJ1-4 | - | TRBV10-2 | - | CASSDLGLEEKLFF | TGCGCCAGCAGTGATTTGGGACTAGAGGAAAAACTGTTTTTT
TRBJ1-5 | - | TRBV7-2 | - | CASSLSGIDSNQPQHF | TGTGCCAGCAGCTTATCAGGGATTGATAGCAATCAGCCCCAGCATTTT
TRBJ2-7 | - | TRBV15 | TRBD2 | CATSRGASGPLSYEQYF | TGTGCCACCAGCAGAGGCGCTAGCGGCCCTTTGTCCTACGAGCAGTACTTC
TRBJ1-2 | once | TRBV30 | - | CAWSARRTVRNGYTF | TGTGCCTGGAGTGCCCGTCGGACAGTACGGAATGGCTACACCTTC